The 20 T cell receptor beta chains below all came from one sample that was sequenced in a study of response to subunit inactivated influenza vaccine. MiXCR, applied by TCRdb to the RT-PCR reads, yields one record per CDR3 protein. The sample carries hundreds of thousands of distinct CDR3 sequences, about a fifth recorded once. Sequenced here: PBMCs from blood, sampled 4 to 6 days after vaccination. The origin of the receptors is a man aged 50 to 59 who received an inactivated influenza vaccine.

The chain carries TRBV12-3 or TRBV12-4 and TRBJ2-1, with D tentatively TRBD2 (5 bases). This CDR3 contains 16 residues. Deletions cut 5 bases from V and 0 bases from J, with 14 bases between. For the CDR3, the DNA is TGTGCCAGCAGTCCCCACGAGGGTGGCTCCTACAATGAGCAGTTCTTC. This gives the protein CASSPHEGGSYNEQFF.

This clonotype occurred a few times. The J gene is TRBJ2-7, the V gene TRBV20-1; 9 nucleotides align to TRBD2. Germline trimming cut 1 base from V and 3 bases from J; bases unmatched to any gene: 4. Looked up from germline, CDR1 is DFQATT and CDR2 is SNEGSKA (reference sequence). This CDR3 region has 14 residues. The DNA of the CDR3 is TGCAGTGCTAGAGGGCGGGAGGGCCTCTACGAGCAGTACTTC. Amino acids: CSARGREGLYEQYF.

V usage is TRBV5-1 and J usage is TRBJ2-7, with a possible D match to TRBD1 (7 bases). V lost 4 bases and J lost 9, with 17 bases in between. The CDR3 is made up of 13 amino acids. Germline CDR1 and CDR2: SGHRS and YFSETQ. CDR3 DNA: TGCGCCAGCAGCGCGGCTCAGGGGGGCGCGCAGTACTTC. Protein: CASSAAQGGAQYF.

The J gene is TRBJ2-3, the V gene TRBV29-1; 8 bases are shared with TRBD1. The CDR3 consists of 17 residues. Germline values: CDR1 SQVTM, CDR2 ANQGSEA. The V gene end was trimmed by 6 bases and the J gene end by 3 bases; junction bases not matched to a gene: 17. Here the CDR3 reads CSVLRDRLNYGTDTQYF. The CDR3 coding sequence is TGCAGCGTCCTCCGGGACAGGCTCAACTACGGGACAGATACGCAGTATTTT.

The CDR3 here is CASSSQRERENEQFF. Written as DNA, the CDR3 is TGTGCCAGCAGCTCCCAGCGGGAGAGAGAAAATGAGCAGTTCTTC. The V and J genes are TRBV7-9 and TRBJ2-1; TRBD2 aligns across 8 bases. Germline CDR1 is SEHNR and CDR2 is FQNEAQ (reference sequence). V shed 4 bases, J shed 7 bases, and the junction held 9 bases outside the gene matches. The CDR3 totals 15 residues.

Many counts were recorded for this clonotype. The genes are TRBV12-3 or TRBV12-4 and TRBJ1-1; tentatively, D is TRBD1 (5 bases). This CDR3 is 13 amino acids long. Trimming left V 3 bases short and J 11 bases short, with 16 bases between. The CDR3 nucleotides read TGTGCCAGCAGTTTCGGGGCCGACCTTGTGGCTTTCTTT. Translating it yields CASSFGADLVAFF.

This clonotype has ten or more counts. This chain joins TRBV11-2 and TRBJ2-7; TRBD2 agrees at 12 bases. V dropped 4 bases and J dropped 3; count of bases not matched to a gene: 16. The CDR3 covers 19 residues. The V gene's germline CDR1 is SGHAT and CDR2 FQNNGV. The DNA of the CDR3 is TGTGCCAGCAGCTCCCAAAGAATTCGACTAGCGGGAGAAATCTACGAGCAGTACTTC. It specifies CASSSQRIRLAGEIYEQYF.

This clonotype was detected many times. One base away lies a much larger clone, so this may be a sequencing read error. The J gene is TRBJ1-1, the V gene TRBV12-3 or TRBV12-4; D remains unclear. The CDR3 contains 13 residues. V gave up 2 bases and J gave up 0 bases, with 4 bases separating them. Here the CDR3 DNA reads TGTGCCAGCAGTTTAATGGTGAACACTGAAGCTTTCTTT. Residues: CASSLMVNTEAFF.

This clonotype was detected only a few times. The V call is TRBV7-3, the J call TRBJ2-5; TRBD1 might be the D (5 bases). The germline V and J ends were trimmed by 3 bases and 7 bases, with 12 bases remaining between them. Germline lookup yields CDR1 SGHTA and CDR2 FQGTGA. This CDR3 comprises 13 residues. The CDR3 spells CASSLGLSRTQYF. The CDR3, as DNA: TGTGCCAGCAGCTTGGGGCTCTCTAGGACCCAGTACTTC.

This clonotype has more than one count but fewer than ten. This rearrangement joins TRBV7-8 to TRBJ2-1; D tentatively reads TRBD1 or TRBD2 (5 bases each). Per germline, CDR1 SGHVS and CDR2 FQNEAQ. The CDR3 covers 12 residues. The CDR3 region has the DNA TGTGTGTGGGACGCCTCCTACAATGAGCAGTTCTTC. Translating gives CVWDASYNEQFF.

This clonotype was seen a handful of times. The J gene is TRBJ1-5, the V gene TRBV5-1; tentative D call: TRBD1 (6 bases). With 2 bases removed from V and 0 bases from J, the gap between germline ends came to 12 bases. Germline V gives CDR1 SGHRS, CDR2 YFSETQ. This CDR3 region has 16 residues. CDR3 nucleotide sequence: TGCGCCAGCAGCTTAACAGGGATCGGTAGCAATCAGCCCCAGCATTTT. Its translation: CASSLTGIGSNQPQHF.

The J gene is TRBJ2-1, the V gene TRBV20-1; D unclear. V was pared by 6 bases and J by 5 bases, with 20 bases between. Looked up from germline, CDR1 is DFQATT and CDR2 is SNEGSKA (reference sequence). The CDR3 is made up of 15 amino acids. DNA of the CDR3: TGCAGTGCCCCCCCTGTCGGAGCCTTGGACAATGAGCAGTTCTTC. It yields the protein CSAPPVGALDNEQFF.

This chain uses TRBV2 with TRBJ2-1; D is unclear. Germline CDR1 reads SNHLY; CDR2 reads FYNNEI. Trimming pared 5 bases from V and 0 bases from J, leaving 8 bases between. The length of the CDR3 is 14 residues. The CDR3 DNA reads TGTGCCAGCAGTAGGCTTAGCTCCTACAATGAGCAGTTCTTC. Encoded protein: CASSRLSSYNEQFF.

The V gene is TRBV7-8, the J gene TRBJ1-5, with a tentative D call TRBD1 (5 bases). The CDR3 is made up of 16 amino acids. Trimming stripped 3 bases from V and 11 bases from J, with 23 bases between. Germline V CDR1 and CDR2: SGHVS, FQNEAQ. The CDR3 bases are TGTGCCAGCAGCTTGGGATCCGGGACGGTACAATCAGCCCAGCATTTT. This codes for CASSLGSGTVQSAQHF. Full variable domain (rest looked up from reference TRBV7-8 and TRBJ1-5): GAGVSQSPRYKVAKRGQDVALRCDPISGHVSLFWYQQALGQGPEFLTYFQNEAQLDKSGLPSDRFFAERPEGSVSTLKIQRTQQEDSAVYLCASSLGSGTVQSAQHFGDGTRLSIL.

A few counts support this clonotype. This chain links TRBV5-6 with TRBJ2-1; D remains unclear. The germline V gene encodes CDR1 SGHDT and CDR2 YYEEEE. V was shortened by 4 bases and J by 0 bases, with 11 bases between the two germline ends. The CDR3 has 15 residues. The CDR3 region is CASSRGPNSYNEQFF. The CDR3 bases are TGTGCCAGCAGCAGAGGACCTAACTCCTACAATGAGCAGTTCTTC.

This clonotype was seen at least ten times. The genes are TRBV10-2 and TRBJ2-7; a weak D match, TRBD2 (5 bases). The V and J ends lost 6 bases and 4 bases respectively, with 19 bases between them. Germline CDR1 and CDR2: WSHSY and SAAADI. The CDR3 sequence is 15 residues long. The DNA for the CDR3 is TGCGCCAGCAGCCGGAGGCCGTTTGACGAGTACGAGCAGTACTTC. Protein: CASSRRPFDEYEQYF.

Only a few counts were recorded for this clonotype. The CDR3 region has the DNA TGTGCCAGCAGCTTGACGGGAGAGCAGTTCTTC. Its protein product is CASSLTGEQFF. The gene calls are TRBV5-6 and TRBJ2-1, with a tentative D call TRBD2 (5 bases). CDR3 length: 11 amino acids. With 1 base removed from V and 10 bases from J, the gap between germline ends came to 6 bases. Germline V CDR1 and CDR2: SGHDT, YYEEEE.

A few counts support this clonotype. The chain links TRBV5-1 to TRBJ1-6, with D maybe TRBD1 (6 bases). Germline assignment: CDR1 SGHRS and CDR2 YFSETQ. V was trimmed by 2 bases and J by 7 bases, leaving 16 bases between them. This CDR3 is built from 16 residues. The CDR3: CASSLHGTRENSPLHF. The CDR3, as DNA: TGCGCCAGCAGCTTACACGGGACAAGAGAGAATTCACCCCTCCACTTT.

The rearrangement joins TRBV28 to TRBJ2-3; 12 nucleotides match TRBD2. The V segment lost 5 bases and the J segment 4 bases; nucleotides outside the gene matches: 10. Per the germline V gene, CDR1 is MDHEN and CDR2 is SYDVKM. The CDR3 extends over 17 amino acids. The DNA for the CDR3 is TGTGCCAGCAGTCCCCTAAGACTAGCGGGAGAGTCAGATACGCAGTATTTT. Translation: CASSPLRLAGESDTQYF.

This clonotype was detected many times. The chain couples TRBV20-1 to TRBJ2-1; 11 positions match TRBD2. V dropped 6 bases and J dropped 4; count of bases not matched to a gene: 8. The CDR3 length is 15 residues. The germline V gene encodes CDR1 DFQATT and CDR2 SNEGSKA (reference sequence). The CDR3 loop reads CSANLAGGWYNEQFF. Here the CDR3 DNA reads TGCAGTGCAAACCTAGCGGGAGGTTGGTACAATGAGCAGTTCTTC.